The 17 T cell receptor beta chains reported below all come from one sample, sequenced in a study of cytomegalovirus exposure and HLA in healthy donors. Vbeta (60) and Jbeta (13) primers were used in the PCR. The method was immunoSEQ multiplex PCR; TCRdb's version includes in-frame clones alone and lacks a portion of them. Of about 130,000 clones in the sample, just under 75% are singletons; the top ten hold 6.6%. Material for sequencing was PBMCs. The source is a man aged 40-55 years in good health and CMV-seropositive.

The V call is TRBV5-4, the J call TRBJ2-7; 7 nucleotides align to TRBD2. CDR1 SGHNT and CDR2 YYREEE come from the germline V gene (reference sequence). V lost 0 bases to trimming and J lost 6 bases; unmatched junction nucleotides: 6. The CDR3 is made up of 14 amino acids. The CDR3 nucleotides are TGTGCCAGCAGCTTGGACAGCGGGGCCGGCGAGCAGTACTTC. This translates into CASSLDSGAGEQYF.

The gene calls are TRBV5-1 and TRBJ2-5; 8 nucleotides align to TRBD2. There are 14 residues in the CDR3. CDR1 and CDR2 (germline): SGHRS, YFSETQ. With 0 bases clipped from V and 4 bases from J, the junction kept 2 bases outside the gene matches. CDR3 sequence reads: CASSLAGGGETQYF. CDR3 DNA sequence: TGCGCCAGCAGCTTGGCCGGGGGGGGAGAGACCCAGTACTTC.

The chain is built from TRBV7-9 and TRBJ1-2; D perhaps matches TRBD1 (5 bases). Germline V gene lookup returns CDR1 SEHNR and CDR2 FQNEAQ (reference sequence). The CDR3 has 12 amino acids. The ends were cut back, 5 bases at V and 7 bases at J, with 11 bases in the middle. CDR3 residues: CASSVTEGGYTF. The CDR3 nucleotides read TGTGCCAGCAGCGTGACAGAAGGTGGCTACACCTTC.

This clone has only one observation. The chain uses TRBV5-8 and TRBJ1-1, with D possibly matching TRBD1 (5 bases). The CDR3 has 15 residues. The V and J ends lost 0 bases and 4 bases respectively, with 13 bases between them. Germline-derived CDR1 and CDR2 are SGHTS and YDEGEE. The CDR3: CASSLVGSGRTEAFF. The CDR3 DNA follows: TGTGCCAGCAGCTTGGTCGGGTCAGGGCGCACTGAAGCTTTCTTT.

This sequence joins TRBV28 and TRBJ2-1, with D maybe TRBD1 (6 bases). V gave up 5 bases and J gave up 6 bases, with 8 bases separating them. Germline V lookup: CDR1 MDHEN, CDR2 SYDVKM. CDR3 length: 12 residues. The CDR3 coding sequence is TGTGCCAGCAGTACAGGGATCAATGAGCAGTTCTTC. Its translation is CASSTGINEQFF.

CDR3 residues: CASSDRDRVNYEQYF. Written as DNA, the CDR3 is TGCGCCAGCAGTGACAGGGACAGAGTAAACTACGAGCAGTACTTC. The chain has TRBV10-2 and TRBJ2-7; 7 bases map to TRBD1. Germline values: CDR1 WSHSY, CDR2 SAAADI. The CDR3 covers 15 residues. The V and J ends lost 3 bases and 3 bases, in that order; junction bases with no gene match: 8.

This clone was seen only a few times. The chain uses TRBV7-9 and TRBJ2-7; 7 bases match TRBD1. CDR3 size: 16 residues. CDR1 is SEHNR, CDR2 FQNEAQ, per germline (reference sequence). After removal of 4 bases from V and 4 bases from J, the junction contained 13 bases not matched to a gene. CDR3 DNA: TGTGCCAGCAGCTCCTCCGCAGGGGGTGGATCATACGAGCAGTACTTC. Protein sequence: CASSSSAGGGSYEQYF.

This clone was seen only once. V usage is TRBV13 and J usage is TRBJ1-1; TRBD1 might be the D (6 bases). With 5 bases removed from V and 6 bases from J, the gap between germline ends came to 16 bases. The CDR3 loop spans 14 amino acids. Germline CDR1 is PRHDT and CDR2 is FYEKMQ (reference sequence). The chain's CDR3 is CASSPGGGAPEAFF. CDR3 in DNA: TGTGCCAGCAGCCCCGGAGGGGGGGCACCTGAAGCTTTCTTT.

J is TRBJ2-2 and V is TRBV10-3; TRBD1 matches at 8 bases. V shed 6 bases and J 0 bases; nucleotides not matched to a gene: 3. The CDR3 has 15 amino acids. Germline lookup yields CDR1 ENHRY and CDR2 SYGVKD. The CDR3 nucleotides are TGTGCCATCAGAAGGGACAGGACGAACACCGGGGAGCTGTTTTTT. Its protein product is CAIRRDRTNTGELFF.

V and J are TRBV5-5 and TRBJ2-7, with D tentatively TRBD2 (7 bases). CDR1 is SGHKS, CDR2 YYEKEE, per germline (reference sequence). Trimming shortened V by 1 base and J by 1 base, and 15 bases separated the two germline ends. The CDR3 sequence is 16 residues long. CDR3 DNA sequence: TGTGCCAGCAGCTTGATCCCGGGGGGCGCGTCCTACGAGCAGTACTTC. Its protein product is CASSLIPGGASYEQYF.

This clone has more than one count but fewer than ten. The rearrangement joins TRBV7-9 to TRBJ1-2, with D possibly matching TRBD1 (6 bases). The V gene's germline CDR1 is SEHNR and CDR2 FQNEAQ (reference sequence). CDR3 length: 14 amino acids. Trimming took off 6 bases at V and 4 bases at J, with 15 bases between the two ends. CDR3 region: CASSFGQSLYGYTF. The CDR3 DNA sequence: TGTGCCAGCAGTTTCGGACAGTCCCTCTATGGCTACACCTTC.

This chain's CDR3 is CSVLSRVVSTEAFF. The CDR3 region has the DNA TGCAGCGTCCTGTCCAGGGTAGTCAGCACTGAAGCTTTCTTT. This chain links TRBV29-1 with TRBJ1-1, with D maybe TRBD1 (5 bases). Trimming left V 6 bases short and J 4 bases short, with 18 bases between. This CDR3 comprises 14 residues. CDR1 SQVTM and CDR2 ANQGSEA come from the germline V gene.

The chain carries TRBV29-1 and TRBJ2-7; 8 bases fit TRBD1. V gave up 8 bases and J gave up 0 bases; unmatched junction bases: 12. The CDR3 consists of 15 residues. Per the germline V gene, CDR1 is SQVTM and CDR2 is ANQGSEA. The chain's CDR3 is CSPISGQGSSYEQYF. DNA for the CDR3: TGCAGCCCCATTAGCGGACAGGGCAGCTCCTACGAGCAGTACTTC.

J is TRBJ1-1 and V is TRBV11-2; no reliable D call. The CDR3 runs 13 residues. CDR1 is SGHAT and CDR2 is FQNNGV in the germline V gene. Trimming took off 3 bases at V and 11 bases at J, with 16 bases between the two ends. The CDR3 loop is CASSLGTAGGAFF. The CDR3 DNA reads as TGTGCCAGCAGCTTGGGCACCGCAGGAGGGGCTTTCTTT. Looking up the rest from reference TRBV11-2 and TRBJ1-1 gives the full variable domain: EAGVAQSPRYKIIEKRQSVAFWCNPISGHATLYWYQQILGQGPKLLIQFQNNGVVDDSQLPKDRFSAERLKGVDSTLKIQPAKLEDSAVYLCASSLGTAGGAFFGQGTRLTVV.

The chain combines TRBV2 with TRBJ1-1; possibly TRBD1 for D (5 bases). Germline assignment: CDR1 SNHLY and CDR2 FYNNEI. The V end was cut by 6 bases, the J end by 1 base, with 15 bases between. This CDR3 has 15 residues. The DNA of the CDR3 is TGTGCCAGCAGCCCAGGGAGGGCTAGGAACACTGAAGCTTTCTTT. It translates to CASSPGRARNTEAFF.

This clone occurred a few times. The gene calls are TRBV9 and TRBJ2-7; 9 bases line up with TRBD2. The CDR3 is 17 residues long. The ends lost 0 bases at V and 0 bases at J; junction bases unmatched: 7. In germline, CDR1 is SGDLS, CDR2 YYNGEE. CDR3 region: CASSVGVSGSFSYEQYF. The CDR3, as DNA: TGTGCCAGCAGCGTAGGTGTTAGCGGGAGCTTCTCCTACGAGCAGTACTTC. The full variable domain, in which reference TRBV9 and TRBJ2-7 provide the parts outside the CDR3, is DSGVTQTPKHLITATGQRVTLRCSPRSGDLSVYWYQQSLDQGLQFLIQYYNGEERAKGNILERFSAQQFPDLHSELNLSSLELGDSALYFCASSVGVSGSFSYEQYFGPGTRLTVT.

J is TRBJ2-3 and V is TRBV19, with a tentative D call TRBD2 (6 bases). Germline CDR1 is LNHDA and CDR2 is SQIVND (reference sequence). V lost 9 bases and J lost 2, with 15 bases in between. CDR3 length: 14 residues. The CDR3 loop reads CASSPGLHTDTQYF. The CDR3, as DNA: TGTGCCAGCTCTCCGGGACTTCACACAGATACGCAGTATTTT.